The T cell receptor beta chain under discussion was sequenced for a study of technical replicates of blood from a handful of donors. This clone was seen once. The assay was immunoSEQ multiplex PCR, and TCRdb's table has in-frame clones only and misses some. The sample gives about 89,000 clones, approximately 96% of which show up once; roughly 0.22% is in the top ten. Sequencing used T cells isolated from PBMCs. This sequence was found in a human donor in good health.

This chain's CDR3 is CASSPSGQGAFEQYF. The CDR3 DNA sequence: TGTGCCAGCAGTCCGTCAGGACAGGGGGCTTTCGAGCAGTACTTC. This chain links TRBV27 with TRBJ2-7, with 11 bases lining up with TRBD1. This CDR3 is 15 amino acids long. The J segment lost 6 bases and the V segment lost 5 bases, leaving 9 bases of the junction unmatched. CDR1 is MNHEY, CDR2 SMNVEV, per germline (reference sequence).